One sample yielded the 26 T cell receptor beta chains listed below, sequenced in a study of human T cells and chemical hapten exposure. TCRdb reprocessed the RACE reads with MiXCR, giving one entry per CDR3 protein. The sample has under 300,000 distinct CDR3 sequences; about 8.6% are singletons. Time point denoted: pre-sensitization, week 0. Treatment reported: therapeutic diphenylcyclopropenone sensitization with weekly scalp DPC. The sequences come from whole blood, collected in connection with sensitization to the hapten diphenylcyclopropenone (DPC). These receptors were collected from a woman between 40 and 55 years old with alopecia areata. Some clones in this sample may be carry-over from other donors' samples.

The chain is built from TRBV9 and TRBJ1-1; tentatively, D is TRBD1 (6 bases). Germline values: CDR1 SGDLS, CDR2 YYNGEE. The CDR3 covers 15 residues. Trimming took off 4 bases at V and 6 bases at J, with 19 bases between the two ends. The CDR3 sequence is CASSTTDSTYSEAFF. CDR3 nucleotides: TGTGCCAGCAGCACCACGGACAGCACCTACTCTGAAGCTTTCTTT. The full variable domain, in which reference TRBV9 and TRBJ1-1 provide the parts outside the CDR3, is DSGVTQTPKHLITATGQRVTLRCSPRSGDLSVYWYQQSLDQGLQFLIQYYNGEERAKGNILERFSAQQFPDLHSELNLSSLELGDSALYFCASSTTDSTYSEAFFGQGTRLTVV.

V and J are TRBV20-1 and TRBJ1-2; perhaps TRBD1 as D (6 bases). CDR1 and CDR2 from the germline V gene are DFQATT and SNEGSKA (reference sequence). Trimming stripped 2 bases from V and 1 base from J, with 14 bases between. The CDR3 spans 15 residues. The CDR3 sequence: CSARNAGALNYGYTF. CDR3 sequence (DNA): TGCAGTGCTAGAAATGCGGGGGCCCTTAACTATGGCTACACCTTC.

The chain is built from TRBV12-3 or TRBV12-4 and TRBJ1-2; TRBD1 matches at 10 bases. The CDR3 is 16 amino acids. The trim removed 4 bases at V and 2 bases at J, leaving 7 bases unmatched. The CDR3 nucleotides are TGTGCCAGCAGTTCCCCAAGGACAGGGGGGAACTATGGCTACACCTTC. Protein: CASSSPRTGGNYGYTF.

The rearrangement links TRBV5-1 to TRBJ1-5; 7 positions agree with TRBD1. Germline V CDR1 and CDR2: SGHRS, YFSETQ. V trimming: 2 bases; J trimming: 2 bases; junction bases outside the gene matches: 4. The length of the CDR3 is 15 residues. The CDR3 here is CASSFTGAGNQPQHF. The CDR3 DNA is TGCGCCAGCAGCTTTACAGGGGCGGGCAATCAGCCCCAGCATTTT.

This clonotype was counted at least ten times. The chain carries TRBV7-3 and TRBJ2-1; weak D call: TRBD2 (5 bases). The germline V gene encodes CDR1 SGHTA and CDR2 FQGTGA. V lost 5 bases, J lost 3 bases, and 14 bases lay in between. The CDR3 spans 15 residues. CDR3 in amino acids: CASSPHSAIYNEQFF. In nucleotides, the CDR3 is TGTGCCAGCAGCCCCCATAGCGCCATCTACAATGAGCAGTTCTTC.

This clonotype has only a few counts. The rearrangement uses TRBV5-1 and TRBJ1-1, with D unclear. Trimming removed 7 bases at V and 0 bases at J, with 13 bases between. The V gene's germline CDR1 is SGHRS and CDR2 YFSETQ. The CDR3 consists of 14 residues. The CDR3 coding sequence is TGCGCCAGCTCCCAACCCCCCATGAACACTGAAGCTTTCTTT. Translated: CASSQPPMNTEAFF.

This clonotype was seen many times. V and J are TRBV7-3 and TRBJ2-2, with D unclear. Trimming cost V 5 bases and J 1 base, with 5 bases left between them. Germline loops: CDR1 SGHTA, CDR2 FQGTGA. The CDR3 spans 13 residues. CDR3 bases: TGTGCCAGCAGCCCGATGAACACCGGGGAGCTGTTTTTT. This codes for CASSPMNTGELFF.

There are many counts of this clonotype. The rearrangement links TRBV12-3 or TRBV12-4 to TRBJ1-1; TRBD1 aligns across 7 bases. Trimming cost V 5 bases and J 4 bases; bases outside gene matches: 7. The CDR3 is 14 residues long. The CDR3 sequence: CASSHSDRVTEAFF. The CDR3 bases are TGTGCCAGCAGTCATTCCGACAGGGTCACTGAAGCTTTCTTT.

This clonotype was seen repeatedly, ten times or more. This sequence joins TRBV7-2 and TRBJ2-3; 10 bases line up with TRBD2. The CDR3 contains 15 residues. Germline V gene data show CDR1 as SGHTA and CDR2 as FQGNSA. Germline trimming cut 5 bases from V and 2 bases from J; bases unmatched to any gene: 4. The CDR3 protein is CASSLTSGTTDTQYF. Here the CDR3 DNA reads TGTGCCAGCAGCCTAACTAGCGGGACCACAGATACGCAGTATTTT.

This clonotype appeared a few times. The chain carries TRBV5-1 and TRBJ1-5; D possibly corresponds to TRBD1 (5 bases). V was shortened by 5 bases and J by 5 bases, with 17 bases between the two germline ends. Germline CDR1 reads SGHRS; CDR2 reads YFSETQ. CDR3 length: 15 residues. Here the CDR3 DNA reads TGCGCCAGCAGGTTCAGGGCTTTCGTCGATCAGCCCCAGCATTTT. Its protein product is CASRFRAFVDQPQHF.

This chain links TRBV9 with TRBJ2-3; TRBD2 matches 8 bases. The CDR3 extends over 14 amino acids. Trimming removed 4 bases from V and 3 bases from J; junction bases left unmatched: 4. Germline V gene lookup returns CDR1 SGDLS and CDR2 YYNGEE. CDR3 loop: CASSTGLATDTQYF. The CDR3 nucleotides are TGTGCCAGCAGCACCGGACTAGCAACAGATACGCAGTATTTT.

The chain joins TRBV5-1 to TRBJ2-7; D may be TRBD1 (6 bases). Germline assignment: CDR1 SGHRS and CDR2 YFSETQ. Between the trimmed V and J ends, which lost 5 bases and 5 bases, there was a span of 17 bases. The CDR3 spans 14 residues. CDR3 amino acids: CASRKILGDNEQYF. The CDR3 DNA reads TGCGCCAGCAGGAAGATTCTCGGGGACAACGAGCAGTACTTC. The variable domain in full, with the rest retrieved from reference TRBV5-1 and TRBJ2-7, is KAGVTQTPRYLIKTRGQQVTLSCSPISGHRSVSWYQQTPGQGLQFLFEYFSETQRNKGNFPGRFSGRQFSNSRSEMNVSTLELGDSALYLCASRKILGDNEQYFGPGTRLTVT.

This clonotype was observed a few times. The V and J genes are TRBV6-2 or TRBV6-3 and TRBJ1-4, with 8 bases that match TRBD1. V dropped 2 bases and J dropped 3; count of bases not matched to a gene: 11. This CDR3 contains 18 residues. Germline CDR1 is MNHEY and CDR2 is SVGEGT. CDR3 loop: CASSYRPGQELPNEKLFF. CDR3 nucleotides: TGTGCCAGCAGTTACCGACCGGGACAGGAGCTACCTAATGAAAAACTGTTTTTT.

The sample holds many counts of this clonotype. J is TRBJ1-5 and V is TRBV6-2 or TRBV6-3; D gene unclear. CDR3 length equals 15 residues. From germline, CDR1 is MNHEY and CDR2 SVGEGT. V shed 0 bases and J shed 1 base, with 7 bases lying between them. Written as DNA, the CDR3 is TGTGCCAGCAGTTACTCGGGGTTGAGCAATCAGCCCCAGCATTTT. It is translated as CASSYSGLSNQPQHF.

The gene calls are TRBV6-2 or TRBV6-3 and TRBJ2-7, with 10 bases aligning to TRBD2. The germline V gene has CDR1 MNHEY and CDR2 SVGEGT. The trim removed 2 bases at V and 1 base at J, leaving 5 bases unmatched. The CDR3 loop spans 16 amino acids. CDR3 region: CASSYASGRGSYEQYF. CDR3 bases: TGTGCCAGCAGTTACGCGAGCGGGAGGGGATCCTACGAGCAGTACTTC.

The chain couples TRBV19 to TRBJ2-1; tentative D call: TRBD2 (5 bases). Germline V lookup: CDR1 LNHDA, CDR2 SQIVND (reference sequence). With 2 bases removed from V and 7 bases from J, the gap between germline ends came to 15 bases. The CDR3 covers 15 residues. The CDR3 nucleotides read TGTGCCAGTAGTATATCTAGCACCTTACGGAATGAGCAGTTCTTC. Translation: CASSISSTLRNEQFF.

The chain is built from TRBV12-3 or TRBV12-4 and TRBJ2-4; a weak D match, TRBD2 (5 bases). V was shortened by 6 bases and J by 0 bases, with 12 bases between the two germline ends. The CDR3 is 15 amino acids. The CDR3 coding sequence is TGTGCCAGCAGCCATTCTGGACTAGCCAAAAACATTCAGTACTTC. Protein product: CASSHSGLAKNIQYF.

In regard to this clonotype: Just one base apart from a much larger clone, this may be a read error. The chain employs TRBV5-1 and TRBJ2-1; 8 bases agree with TRBD2. The CDR3 contains 15 residues. The germline V gene encodes CDR1 SGHRS and CDR2 YFSETQ. The CDR3 DNA reads as TGCGCCAGCAGCTTGGTTAGCGGGACCCCGGATGAGCAGATCTTC. Translation gives CASSLVSGTPDEQIF.

To note about this clonotype: At one end the junction does not follow the germline gene, possibly because of a read error. V gene TRBV6-1 combines with J gene TRBJ2-7; TRBD1 is a possible D gene (6 bases). This CDR3 is built from 15 residues. Germline CDR1 reads MNHNS; CDR2 reads SASEGT. For the CDR3, the DNA is TGTGCCAGCAGCGCCGGCCTCACAGGGAAATACGAGCAGAACTTC. Protein product: CASSAGLTGKYEQNF.

The chain couples TRBV11-3 to TRBJ2-7, with D uncertain. CDR1 and CDR2 (germline): SGHNT, YENEEA. This CDR3 region has 15 residues. The V gene lost 5 bases and the J gene lost 7 bases, with 21 bases spanning the gap. The CDR3 coding sequence is TGTGCCAGCAGCCCCCGCCGAGACACGGTGGGGGAGCAGTACTTC. As protein: CASSPRRDTVGEQYF.

This clonotype appeared many times. J is TRBJ2-3 and V is TRBV12-3 or TRBV12-4, with 14 bases that match TRBD2. CDR3 length: 16 amino acids. The V gene end was trimmed by 5 bases and the J gene end by 5 bases; junction bases not matched to a gene: 6. CDR3 bases: TGTGCCAGCAGTACCGGGACTAGCGGGAGTCTAGATACGCAGTATTTT. The encoded protein is CASSTGTSGSLDTQYF.

The rearrangement joins TRBV7-2 to TRBJ2-3; no firm D call. Trimming took 0 bases from V and 7 from J, leaving 14 bases between them. This CDR3 comprises 15 residues. Germline CDR1 reads SGHTA; CDR2 reads FQGNSA. The CDR3 is CASSLARDHSHTQYF. CDR3 nucleotide sequence: TGTGCCAGCAGCTTAGCGCGCGATCATTCGCATACGCAGTATTTT.

The CDR3 protein is CSARKGQGGMVTGELFF. The CDR3 DNA is TGCAGTGCTAGAAAAGGACAGGGCGGGATGGTCACCGGGGAGCTGTTTTTT. This sequence joins TRBV20-1 and TRBJ2-2, with 8 bases identical to TRBD1. Germline V lookup: CDR1 DFQATT, CDR2 SNEGSKA (reference sequence). This CDR3 comprises 17 residues. J lost 4 bases, V lost 2 bases, and 12 bases had no gene match.

This clonotype was found a few times. The chain uses TRBV6-2 or TRBV6-3 and TRBJ1-2; 7 nucleotides match TRBD1. Germline CDR1 MNHEY, CDR2 SVGEGT. The V gene end was trimmed by 2 bases and the J gene end by 5 bases; junction bases not matched to a gene: 20. This CDR3 spans 19 amino acids. The CDR3 DNA reads as TGTGCCAGCAGTTACAAGGGACAGACATATGGCTACGCCTTATATGGCTACACCTTC. This translates into CASSYKGQTYGYALYGYTF.

The table lists this clonotype with many counts. This chain uses TRBV7-2 with TRBJ2-2; 7 nucleotides agree with TRBD1. The germline V gene has CDR1 SGHTA and CDR2 FQGNSA. V lost 5 bases and J lost 6; bases outside the gene matches: 6. There are 14 residues in the CDR3. CDR3 residues: CASSKTGPAGELFF. The CDR3 DNA reads as TGTGCCAGCAGCAAGACAGGGCCGGCCGGGGAGCTGTTTTTT.

This clonotype appeared a few times. The V gene is TRBV15, the J gene TRBJ2-5; TRBD1 matches at 9 bases. Germline V gene data show CDR1 as LNHNV and CDR2 as YYDKDF (reference sequence). Trimming cost V 5 bases and J 1 base; bases outside gene matches: 5. The CDR3 loop spans 15 amino acids. CDR3 loop: CATSSRDRAQETQYF. Written as DNA, the CDR3 is TGTGCCACCAGCTCCCGGGACAGGGCCCAAGAGACCCAGTACTTC.